These 31 T cell receptor beta chains were sequenced from one sample in a study of blood T cell repertoires in COVID-19. Clones were sequenced by immunoSEQ multiplex PCR, and TCRdb holds only the in-frame ones, with some missing. The sample lists some 80,000 clones; around 74% were seen once. The sequencing input was peripheral blood. These TCRs come from a woman older than 75 with active or convalescent COVID-19.

The table lists this clone with a count of one. The chain couples TRBV18 to TRBJ1-2; D might be TRBD1 (5 bases). V was clipped by 1 base and J by 0 bases, with 9 bases between them. Germline V gene data show CDR1 as KGHSH and CDR2 as LQKENI. The CDR3 loop spans 15 amino acids. CDR3 coding DNA: TGTGCCAGCTCACCACTCGCAGGGACTAACTATGGCTACACCTTC. Translation: CASSPLAGTNYGYTF.

The chain links TRBV13 to TRBJ2-5; 8 bases align to TRBD1. Per the germline V gene, CDR1 is PRHDT and CDR2 is FYEKMQ (reference sequence). The CDR3 extends over 14 amino acids. With 3 bases clipped from V and 3 bases from J, the junction kept 3 bases outside the gene matches. For the CDR3, the DNA is TGTGCCAGCAGCTTCCCGGACAGGGAAGAGACCCAGTACTTC. Its protein product is CASSFPDREETQYF.

The chain links TRBV6-5 to TRBJ2-7; no clear D gene. The CDR3 length is 15 residues. Germline loops: CDR1 MNHEY, CDR2 SVGAGI. V was shortened by 0 bases and J by 0 bases, with 9 bases between the two germline ends. CDR3 bases: TGTGCCAGCAGTTACTCTAAACAGTCCTCCTACGAGCAGTACTTC. This gives the protein CASSYSKQSSYEQYF.

J is TRBJ2-7 and V is TRBV30; D is perhaps TRBD1 (6 bases). Trimming pared 7 bases from V and 0 bases from J, leaving 10 bases between. The CDR3 consists of 12 residues. Per the germline V gene, CDR1 is GTSNPN and CDR2 is SVGIG (reference sequence). CDR3 residues: CAFSDSSYEQYF. The CDR3 bases are TGTGCCTTCTCGGACAGCTCCTACGAGCAGTACTTC.

The sample holds one count of this clone. This chain joins TRBV12-3 or TRBV12-4 and TRBJ1-2; D not resolved. Trimming took off 4 bases at V and 0 bases at J, with 6 bases between the two ends. This CDR3 is built from 13 residues. Here the CDR3 DNA reads TGTGCCAGCAGTTACACAACTAACTATGGCTACACCTTC. Its protein is CASSYTTNYGYTF.

This clone occurred once. V is TRBV4-1 and J is TRBJ2-1; 10 nucleotides match TRBD2. The trim removed 1 base at V and 6 bases at J, leaving 6 bases unmatched. Germline V gene data show CDR1 as MGHRA and CDR2 as YSYEKL. This CDR3 region has 16 residues. In DNA, the CDR3 is TGCGCCAGCAGCCAAGGGGCCAGCGGGGGGGTCAATGAGCAGTTCTTC. Protein product: CASSQGASGGVNEQFF.

The J gene is TRBJ2-7, the V gene TRBV28; 11 bases line up with TRBD1. The germline V gene encodes CDR1 MDHEN and CDR2 SYDVKM. With 7 bases clipped from V and 6 bases from J, the junction kept 5 bases outside the gene matches. The CDR3 loop spans 13 amino acids. The CDR3 region is CASNSGTGGEQYF. The CDR3 DNA reads as TGTGCCAGCAACTCCGGGACAGGGGGCGAGCAGTACTTC.

The chain combines TRBV19 with TRBJ1-1; D not resolved. This CDR3 spans 11 amino acids. From germline, CDR1 is LNHDA and CDR2 SQIVND (reference sequence). Deletions cut 3 bases from V and 7 bases from J, with 6 bases between. This chain's CDR3 is CASSMRLEAFF. As DNA, the CDR3 is TGTGCCAGTAGTATGAGGCTTGAAGCTTTCTTT.

The chain has TRBV3-1 (or the pseudogene TRBV3-2) and TRBJ2-4, with 9 bases that match TRBD1. The CDR3 totals 16 residues. Germline CDR1 LGHDT, CDR2 YNNKEL (reference sequence). V lost 0 bases to trimming and J lost 8 bases; unmatched junction nucleotides: 8. For the CDR3, the DNA is TGTGCCAGCAGCCAAGATCCAGGGACAGGGTGGTACATTCAGTACTTC. As protein: CASSQDPGTGWYIQYF.

The chain recombines TRBV2 with TRBJ1-5; 7 bases are shared with TRBD1. This CDR3 contains 16 residues. Germline trimming cut 7 bases from V and 0 bases from J; bases unmatched to any gene: 9. CDR1 and CDR2 (germline): SNHLY, FYNNEI. CDR3 residues: CASNQGQLYSNQPQHF. In nucleotides, the CDR3 is TGTGCCAGCAACCAGGGACAGCTTTATAGCAATCAGCCCCAGCATTTT.

The rearrangement uses TRBV7-9 and TRBJ2-3; 12 bases align to TRBD2. Looked up from germline, CDR1 is SEHNR and CDR2 is FQNEAQ (reference sequence). The CDR3 extends over 16 amino acids. The V gene end was trimmed by 5 bases and the J gene end by 5 bases; junction bases not matched to a gene: 8. The CDR3 DNA follows: TGTGCCAGCAGCCCGAGGACTAGCGGGGCTGGAGATACGCAGTATTTT. Protein: CASSPRTSGAGDTQYF.

This sequence joins TRBV18 and TRBJ2-7; maybe TRBD1 (5 bases). Germline CDR1 is KGHSH and CDR2 is LQKENI. V gave up 0 bases and J gave up 0 bases, with 9 bases separating them. This CDR3 contains 15 residues. This CDR3 is CASSPPRQGSYEQYF. DNA of the CDR3: TGTGCCAGCTCACCACCGAGGCAGGGCTCCTACGAGCAGTACTTC.

The chain couples TRBV7-2 to TRBJ2-2; D unresolved. V shed 6 bases and J shed 5 bases, with 13 bases lying between them. CDR3 size: 14 residues. CDR1 is SGHTA, CDR2 FQGNSA, per germline. As DNA, the CDR3 is TGTGCCAGCAGTTTATCCTCCGGGACCGGGGAGCTGTTTTTT. Translating gives CASSLSSGTGELFF. Combining the CDR3 with reference TRBV7-2 and TRBJ2-2 gives the whole variable domain GAGVSQSPSNKVTEKGKDVELRCDPISGHTALYWYRQSLGQGLEFLIYFQGNSAPDKSGLPSDRFSAERTGGSVSTLTIQRTQQEDSAVYLCASSLSSGTGELFFGEGSRLTVL.

This clone has a single count. The chain links TRBV9 to TRBJ1-6; 7 bases line up with TRBD1. The CDR3 runs 17 residues. CDR1 and CDR2 from the germline V gene are SGDLS and YYNGEE. V was pared by 7 bases and J by 7 bases, with 17 bases of the junction left unmatched. CDR3 loop: CASSAGGGRVYNSPLHF. The CDR3 coding sequence is TGTGCCAGCTCTGCAGGGGGTGGCAGGGTATACAATTCACCCCTCCACTTT.

Only a few counts were recorded for this clone. As DNA, the CDR3 is TGTGCCAGCAGCTCGTGGACAGGGGGGAACACCGGGGAGCTGTTTTTT. Its protein is CASSSWTGGNTGELFF. The V call is TRBV13, the J call TRBJ2-2, with 10 bases identical to TRBD1. The CDR3 runs to 16 residues. J lost 1 base, V lost 4 bases, and 3 bases had no gene match. The germline V gene encodes CDR1 PRHDT and CDR2 FYEKMQ (reference sequence).

The chain couples TRBV7-6 to TRBJ1-1; D ambiguous. Trimming took off 5 bases at V and 6 bases at J, with 16 bases between the two ends. The CDR3 totals 14 residues. Germline-derived CDR1 and CDR2 are SGHVS and FNYEAQ. The DNA for the CDR3 is TGTGCCAGCAGCCCGACGAGGGAAAGGGCTGAAGCTTTCTTT. Encoded protein: CASSPTRERAEAFF.

The V gene is TRBV11-2, the J gene TRBJ2-6, with 8 bases that match TRBD1. The CDR3 loop spans 16 amino acids. The germline gives CDR1 SGHAT, CDR2 FQNNGV. V shed 4 bases and J 1 base; nucleotides not matched to a gene: 3. In nucleotides, the CDR3 is TGTGCCAGCAGCTGGACAGGGAGTTCTGGGGCCAACGTCCTGACTTTC. Its translation is CASSWTGSSGANVLTF.

The chain joins TRBV4-3 to TRBJ2-2, with D perhaps TRBD2 (5 bases). In germline, CDR1 is LGHNA, CDR2 YSLEER. This CDR3 is 16 amino acids long. Between the trimmed V and J ends, which lost 0 bases and 6 bases, there was a span of 14 bases. CDR3 sequence: CASSQDGGFKAGELFF. DNA for the CDR3: TGCGCCAGCAGCCAAGATGGAGGATTCAAAGCCGGGGAGCTGTTTTTT.

This clone was observed a few times. This chain connects TRBV4-3 to TRBJ1-1, with 9 bases matching TRBD1. The V and J ends lost 4 bases and 4 bases, in that order; junction bases with no gene match: 4. Germline V CDR1 and CDR2: LGHNA, YSLEER. CDR3 length equals 14 residues. CDR3 coding DNA: TGCGCCAGCAGCCGAACAGGGGGCGGCACTGAAGCTTTCTTT. Protein sequence: CASSRTGGGTEAFF.

J is TRBJ1-1 and V is TRBV3-1 (or the pseudogene TRBV3-2); 9 bases fit TRBD1. The germline gives CDR1 LGHDT, CDR2 YNNKEL (reference sequence). This CDR3 is built from 16 residues. Trimming cost V 4 bases and J 0 bases; bases outside gene matches: 6. In DNA form, the CDR3 reads TGTGCCAGCAGCCGAAGGACAGGGGCTTTGAACACTGAAGCTTTCTTT. Translating gives CASSRRTGALNTEAFF.

V is TRBV5-1 and J is TRBJ2-2; 10 bases are shared with TRBD2. Losses at the gene ends were 5 bases for V and 7 bases for J; bases not matched to a gene: 8. Germline V gives CDR1 SGHRS, CDR2 YFSETQ. This CDR3 is built from 15 residues. The CDR3 protein is CASRQSGRADGELFF. In DNA form, the CDR3 reads TGCGCCAGCAGACAAAGCGGGAGGGCGGACGGGGAGCTGTTTTTT.

This clone was detected only once. This rearrangement joins TRBV5-1 to TRBJ1-4; D unclear. Trimming shortened V by 2 bases and J by 7 bases, and 9 bases separated the two germline ends. The CDR3 runs to 13 residues. The germline gives CDR1 SGHRS, CDR2 YFSETQ. The CDR3 nucleotides read TGCGCCAGCAGCTTTCCAGGACTTGAAAAACTGTTTTTT. Amino acids: CASSFPGLEKLFF.

The chain combines TRBV7-9 with TRBJ1-6; D is unclear. The CDR3 totals 12 residues. Trimming stripped 4 bases from V and 11 bases from J, with 9 bases between. Germline CDR1 and CDR2: SEHNR and FQNEAQ (reference sequence). CDR3 sequence: CASSSDQTPLHF. Written as DNA, the CDR3 is TGTGCCAGCAGCTCCGATCAGACACCCCTCCACTTT.

In this sample, this clone turned up once. The chain carries TRBV27 and TRBJ2-1, with 12 bases aligning to TRBD2. Germline CDR1 MNHEY, CDR2 SMNVEV (reference sequence). The CDR3 is 16 amino acids. V lost 6 bases to trimming and J lost 9 bases; unmatched junction nucleotides: 12. CDR3 DNA: TGTGCCAGCAGCCTGACTAGCGGGGGCCCGGCGACTGAGCAGTTCTTC. It codes for CASSLTSGGPATEQFF.

V usage is TRBV7-2 and J usage is TRBJ2-7, with 7 bases aligning to TRBD1. V shed 3 bases, J shed 7 bases, and the junction held 24 bases outside the gene matches. Per germline, CDR1 SGHTA and CDR2 FQGNSA. This CDR3 has 19 residues. The CDR3 loop reads CASSFFPPSMTGPENEQYF. In DNA form, the CDR3 reads TGTGCCAGCAGCTTTTTTCCACCAAGCATGACAGGGCCGGAGAATGAGCAGTACTTC.

The chain links TRBV28 to TRBJ2-1, with TRBD2 matching 9 bases. V trimming: 2 bases; J trimming: 10 bases; junction bases outside the gene matches: 9. CDR3 length: 15 residues. Per the germline V gene, CDR1 is MDHEN and CDR2 is SYDVKM. The CDR3 DNA reads TGTGCCAGCAGTTTAATGAGTAGCGGGAGAGACGAGCAGTTCTTC. Protein product: CASSLMSSGRDEQFF.

The V call is TRBV29-1, the J call TRBJ2-1; D is unclear. The V end was cut by 0 bases, the J end by 9 bases, with 3 bases between. This CDR3 is 10 amino acids long. Germline V gene data show CDR1 as SQVTM and CDR2 as ANQGSEA. DNA of the CDR3: TGCAGCGTTGAAGATCGTGAGCAGTTCTTC. Encoded protein: CSVEDREQFF.

The chain couples TRBV7-2 to TRBJ2-7; D is unresolved. This CDR3 is built from 13 residues. The V gene lost 1 base and the J gene lost 4 bases, with 8 bases spanning the gap. In germline, CDR1 is SGHTA, CDR2 FQGNSA. This chain's CDR3 is CASSLELQYEQYF. CDR3 bases: TGTGCCAGCAGCTTAGAATTACAGTACGAGCAGTACTTC.

The rearrangement uses TRBV20-1 and TRBJ1-2; TRBD1 might be the D (6 bases). The CDR3 consists of 11 residues. V lost 4 bases and J 5 bases, leaving 8 bases between the germline ends. Germline CDR1 reads DFQATT; CDR2 reads SNEGSKA (reference sequence). In DNA form, the CDR3 reads TGCAGTGCTATCGGACAGTATGGCTACACCTTC. Translating it yields CSAIGQYGYTF.

This chain joins TRBV24-1 and TRBJ2-3; D remains unclear. Per germline, CDR1 KGHDR and CDR2 SFDVKD. CDR3 length: 13 residues. V lost 4 bases and J 3 bases, leaving 7 bases between the germline ends. The CDR3 loop is CATSDTRTDTQYF. The CDR3 DNA follows: TGTGCCACCAGTGACACAAGAACAGATACGCAGTATTTT.

The CDR3 here is CASSLVTGSYNSPLHF. In DNA form, the CDR3 reads TGTGCCAGCAGCTTAGTCACAGGCTCCTATAATTCACCCCTCCACTTT. The rearrangement uses TRBV7-8 and TRBJ1-6; TRBD1 is a possible D gene (5 bases). The CDR3 consists of 16 residues. Germline CDR1 is SGHVS and CDR2 is FQNEAQ. Trimming took 1 base from V and 0 from J, leaving 7 bases between them.